A selection of T cell receptor beta chains follows, all from one sample in a study of blood T cell repertoires in COVID-19. Profiled with immunoSEQ multiplex PCR; TCRdb holds only in-frame clones, not every one. The sample holds 300,000 or so clones; about 89% are singletons and the top ten take approximately 7.8%. The specimen sequenced was peripheral blood. Receptor source: a woman aged 50 to 60 who had recovered from COVID-19. Both conserved end residues are part of each CDR3. The D gene is left open where the match is weak. Only some rows state a clone size, as once, few, many or a class for expanded clones.

CDR3 DNA: TGCGCCAGCAGCCTTCAGACTAGCGGGAGCTACGAGCAGTACTTC
CDR3 protein: CASSLQTSGSYEQYF
D gene: TRBD2
J gene: TRBJ2-7
clone size: NA
V gene: TRBV4-3

CDR3 DNA: TGTGCCACCAGCAGACATGGCGGGGGGGCGAACACCGGGGAGCTGTTTTTT
CDR3 protein: CATSRHGGGANTGELFF
D gene: TRBD2
J gene: TRBJ2-2
clone size: NA
V gene: TRBV15

CDR3 DNA: TGCGCCAGCAGCCTGGGAGGGACAGGGGCCGACGAGCAGTACTTC
CDR3 protein: CASSLGGTGADEQYF
D gene: TRBD1
J gene: TRBJ2-7
clone size: once
V gene: TRBV5-1

CDR3 DNA: TGTGCCAGCTCAGTCGGGACTAGCGGGAGGACAGGCGAGCAGTACTTC
CDR3 protein: CASSVGTSGRTGEQYF
D gene: TRBD2
J gene: TRBJ2-7
clone size: NA
V gene: TRBV18

CDR3 DNA: TGCGCCAGCAGCCTACAAGCCCCAACGACTGGGCAAGAGACCCAGTACTTC
CDR3 protein: CASSLQAPTTGQETQYF
D gene: NA
J gene: TRBJ2-5
clone size: NA
V gene: TRBV4-1

CDR3 DNA: TGTGCCAGTAGTATAGGTCGACAGGGCCGGAATCAGCCCCAGCATTTT
CDR3 protein: CASSIGRQGRNQPQHF
D gene: TRBD1
J gene: TRBJ1-5
clone size: NA
V gene: TRBV19

CDR3 DNA: TGTGCCAGCAGGGCGGACAGGGCGAACACCGGGGAGCTGTTTTTT
CDR3 protein: CASRADRANTGELFF
D gene: TRBD1
J gene: TRBJ2-2
clone size: few
V gene: TRBV6-5

CDR3 DNA: TGTGCCAGCAGTGGGCGGGAGGCGGCCTACAATGAGCAGTTCTTC
CDR3 protein: CASSGREAAYNEQFF
D gene: TRBD2
J gene: TRBJ2-1
clone size: NA
V gene: TRBV2

CDR3 DNA: TGCAGCGGGCACGGACAGGGGAACACTGAAGCTTTCTTT
CDR3 protein: CSGHGQGNTEAFF
D gene: TRBD1
J gene: TRBJ1-1
clone size: NA
V gene: TRBV29-1

CDR3 DNA: TGTGCCAGTAGTTATCGGACAGGGACACGAGAGACCCAGTACTTC
CDR3 protein: CASSYRTGTRETQYF
D gene: TRBD1
J gene: TRBJ2-5
clone size: NA
V gene: TRBV19

CDR3 DNA: TGTGCCACCAGCAAACAGGGGTCACAAGAGACCCAGTACTTC
CDR3 protein: CATSKQGSQETQYF
D gene: TRBD1
J gene: TRBJ2-5
clone size: NA
V gene: TRBV15

CDR3 DNA: TGTGCCACCAGCAGAGATATTCGACGGGGTTTACGGGCTGAAGCTTTCTTT
CDR3 protein: CATSRDIRRGLRAEAFF
D gene: NA
J gene: TRBJ1-1
clone size: NA
V gene: TRBV15

CDR3 DNA: TGTGCCAGCAGCCGGGACAGGGCAAGTCGTGATGGCTACACCTTC
CDR3 protein: CASSRDRASRDGYTF
D gene: TRBD1
J gene: TRBJ1-2
clone size: NA
V gene: TRBV6-5

CDR3 DNA: TGCGCCAGCAGCCTCGCCATAGCGGGGGGATACAATGAGCAGTTCTTC
CDR3 protein: CASSLAIAGGYNEQFF
D gene: TRBD2
J gene: TRBJ2-1
clone size: few
V gene: TRBV5-1

CDR3 DNA: TGTGCCAGCTCTCGCGGGACAGGGGATAATTCACCCCTCCACTTT
CDR3 protein: CASSRGTGDNSPLHF
D gene: TRBD1
J gene: TRBJ1-6
clone size: once
V gene: TRBV18

CDR3 DNA: TGTGCCAGCAGCCAAGCCGGGGGGCCGGGCGATTTGCAGTTCTTC
CDR3 protein: CASSQAGGPGDLQFF
D gene: NA
J gene: TRBJ2-1
clone size: NA
V gene: TRBV4-2

CDR3 DNA: TGTGCCTGGAGTTTCCTCCGGACAGCAAATTCACCCCTCCACTTT
CDR3 protein: CAWSFLRTANSPLHF
D gene: NA
J gene: TRBJ1-6
clone size: NA
V gene: TRBV30

CDR3 DNA: TGTGCCAGCAACCCCGACAAGTCAGGGGTCTATGGCTACACCTTC
CDR3 protein: CASNPDKSGVYGYTF
D gene: NA
J gene: TRBJ1-2
clone size: NA
V gene: TRBV6-5

CDR3 DNA: TGCGCCAGCAGCGCCCTACTAGCTTCCGGGGAGCTGTTTTTT
CDR3 protein: CASSALLASGELFF
D gene: NA
J gene: TRBJ2-2
clone size: NA
V gene: TRBV5-1

CDR3 DNA: TGCGCCAGCAGCCCAGACTCCACCGGGGAGCTGTTTTTT
CDR3 protein: CASSPDSTGELFF
D gene: NA
J gene: TRBJ2-2
clone size: NA
V gene: TRBV5-1

CDR3 DNA: TGTGCCATCAGCGGGTCGGGAGAGGGAGATTCACCCCTCCACTTT
CDR3 protein: CAISGSGEGDSPLHF
D gene: NA
J gene: TRBJ1-6
clone size: NA
V gene: TRBV10-3

CDR3 DNA: TGTGCCAGCAGCCAGGCTATGAGGAGCAATCAGCCCCAGCATTTT
CDR3 protein: CASSQAMRSNQPQHF
D gene: NA
J gene: TRBJ1-5
clone size: NA
V gene: TRBV6-2/TRBV6-3

CDR3 DNA: TGTGCCAGCAGTCCCCGAGGTAGCCGGAGCACCGGGGAGCTGTTTTTT
CDR3 protein: CASSPRGSRSTGELFF
D gene: NA
J gene: TRBJ2-2
clone size: NA
V gene: TRBV2

CDR3 DNA: TGTGCCAGCAGTCGGGGGGCTGCTAACTATGGCTACACCTTC
CDR3 protein: CASSRGAANYGYTF
D gene: NA
J gene: TRBJ1-2
clone size: NA
V gene: TRBV28

CDR3 DNA: TGTGCCAGTCACGATCAGGGGTTGGGGAATCAGCCCCAGCATTTT
CDR3 protein: CASHDQGLGNQPQHF
D gene: NA
J gene: TRBJ1-5
clone size: once
V gene: TRBV27

CDR3 DNA: TGTGCCAGCAGCTCGACGAAAGGTTCAGGGGGCCTCTATGGCTACACCTTC
CDR3 protein: CASSSTKGSGGLYGYTF
D gene: TRBD1
J gene: TRBJ1-2
clone size: NA
V gene: TRBV7-2

CDR3 DNA: TGTGCCAGCAGGCCCCGAGCGGGGCCCTACGAGCAGTACTTC
CDR3 protein: CASRPRAGPYEQYF
D gene: TRBD2
J gene: TRBJ2-7
clone size: NA
V gene: TRBV2

CDR3 DNA: TGTGCCAGCAGTTACCAGACCGGCAGAGCGTCCGGGGCCAACGTCCTGACTTTC
CDR3 protein: CASSYQTGRASGANVLTF
D gene: NA
J gene: TRBJ2-6
clone size: NA
V gene: TRBV6-2/TRBV6-3

CDR3 DNA: TGTGCCATCAGTGAGTCTCGCGGGACAGGGGACACAGATACGCAGTATTTT
CDR3 protein: CAISESRGTGDTDTQYF
D gene: TRBD1
J gene: TRBJ2-3
clone size: NA
V gene: TRBV10-3

CDR3 DNA: TGTGCCAGCTCACCCGGACGAACAGGGACTGAAGCTTTCTTT
CDR3 protein: CASSPGRTGTEAFF
D gene: NA
J gene: TRBJ1-1
clone size: NA
V gene: TRBV18

CDR3 DNA: TGTGCCAGCAGCCTGGACAGGGACTCTGGAAACACCATATATTTT
CDR3 protein: CASSLDRDSGNTIYF
D gene: TRBD1
J gene: TRBJ1-3
clone size: once
V gene: TRBV7-2

CDR3 DNA: TGTGCCAGCAGCCTCTCGGGGTCTAACTATGGCTACACCTTC
CDR3 protein: CASSLSGSNYGYTF
D gene: NA
J gene: TRBJ1-2
clone size: NA
V gene: TRBV3-1/TRBV3-2

CDR3 DNA: TGTGCCAGCAATTTAGACACCCAAGAGACCCAGTACTTC
CDR3 protein: CASNLDTQETQYF
D gene: NA
J gene: TRBJ2-5
clone size: NA
V gene: TRBV2

CDR3 DNA: TGTGCCAGCAGCTTGGGATGGACTAGCGGCTACGAGCAGTACTTC
CDR3 protein: CASSLGWTSGYEQYF
D gene: TRBD2
J gene: TRBJ2-7
clone size: once
V gene: TRBV7-2

CDR3 DNA: TGTGCCAGTAGTGACGGGAGCGCCTACGAGCAGTACTTC
CDR3 protein: CASSDGSAYEQYF
D gene: NA
J gene: TRBJ2-7
clone size: once
V gene: TRBV19

CDR3 DNA: TGTGCCAGCAGGCTGGGACAGGGGTTCTATGGCTACACCTTC
CDR3 protein: CASRLGQGFYGYTF
D gene: TRBD1
J gene: TRBJ1-2
clone size: few
V gene: TRBV28

CDR3 DNA: TGTGCCAGCGGCCCTAGCGGTCGAGAGGATACGCAGTATTTT
CDR3 protein: CASGPSGREDTQYF
D gene: TRBD2
J gene: TRBJ2-3
clone size: NA
V gene: TRBV7-2

CDR3 DNA: TGTGCCAGCAGCCTGACCCGACTCGAGCAGTACTTC
CDR3 protein: CASSLTRLEQYF
D gene: NA
J gene: TRBJ2-7
clone size: NA
V gene: TRBV6-2/TRBV6-3

CDR3 DNA: TGTGCCAGCAGCTACTCCAACACCGGGGAGCTGTTTTTT
CDR3 protein: CASSYSNTGELFF
D gene: NA
J gene: TRBJ2-2
clone size: NA
V gene: TRBV9